Listed here are 29 T cell receptor beta chains from one sample, sequenced in a study of T cell repertoires in cytomegalovirus infection. TCRdb used MiXCR to reprocess the reads, holding one entry per CDR3 protein. The data contain hundreds of thousands of distinct CDR3 sequences, over 15% of them singletons. Sequencing was performed on PBMCs. The source of these receptors is a human donor in good health (CMV status not recorded). Some clones in this sample may be carry-over from other donors' samples.

This sequence joins TRBV3-1 and TRBJ2-1; D is undetermined. The germline gives CDR1 LGHDT, CDR2 YNNKEL (reference sequence). V lost 0 bases and J lost 0, with 12 bases in between. The CDR3 has 17 amino acids. CDR3 DNA: TGTGCCAGCAGCCAAGAGAAGGGTCGGAGCTCCTACAATGAGCAGTTCTTC. The encoded protein is CASSQEKGRSSYNEQFF.

In this sample, this clonotype turned up many times. This rearrangement joins TRBV12-3 or TRBV12-4 to TRBJ2-1, with D maybe TRBD1 (5 bases). The V and J ends lost 6 bases and 6 bases respectively, with 15 bases between them. This CDR3 contains 14 residues. CDR3 region: CASRKTQGTNEQFF. The CDR3 DNA reads as TGTGCCAGCAGAAAAACTCAGGGAACCAATGAGCAGTTCTTC.

This clonotype has just a few counts. The genes are TRBV6-5 and TRBJ1-2; D possibly corresponds to TRBD1 (5 bases). Per germline, CDR1 MNHEY and CDR2 SVGAGI. The CDR3 loop spans 15 amino acids. The V gene lost 6 bases and the J gene lost 3 bases, with 17 bases spanning the gap. CDR3 sequence (DNA): TGTGCCAGCAGGAAGACAAGAGGGACTCACTATGGCTACACCTTC. It yields the protein CASRKTRGTHYGYTF.

The J gene is TRBJ2-1, the V gene TRBV19; maybe TRBD2 (5 bases). Germline lookup yields CDR1 LNHDA and CDR2 SQIVND (reference sequence). This CDR3 spans 16 amino acids. Trimming removed 2 bases at V and 3 bases at J, with 14 bases between. The CDR3 here is CASSINEGYYYNEQFF. CDR3 nucleotide sequence: TGTGCCAGTAGTATAAACGAGGGATACTACTACAATGAGCAGTTCTTC.

The sample holds one count of this clonotype. The chain recombines TRBV18 with TRBJ1-2; TRBD1 matches 7 bases. Losses at the gene ends were 2 bases for V and 6 bases for J; bases not matched to a gene: 9. The CDR3 loop spans 15 amino acids. The V gene's germline CDR1 is KGHSH and CDR2 LQKENI. CDR3 sequence (DNA): TGTGCCAGCTCACCAACCCTACAGGGGACGGATGGCTACACCTTC. It specifies CASSPTLQGTDGYTF. The full variable domain, rest sourced from reference TRBV18 and TRBJ1-2, is NAGVMQNPRHLVRRRGQEARLRCSPMKGHSHVYWYRQLPEEGLKFMVYLQKENIIDESGMPKERFSAEFPKEGPSILRIQQVVRGDSAAYFCASSPTLQGTDGYTFGSGTRLTVV.

This clonotype was found many times. The chain combines TRBV7-9 with TRBJ2-5; either TRBD1 or TRBD2 may fit D (5 bases each). This CDR3 region has 14 residues. CDR1 and CDR2 (germline): SEHNR, FQNEAQ (reference sequence). Trimming left V 6 bases short and J 1 base short, with 12 bases between. The CDR3 loop reads CASRESGTQETQYF. CDR3 sequence (DNA): TGTGCCAGCAGGGAGTCCGGGACCCAAGAGACCCAGTACTTC.

In this sample, this clonotype turned up many times. The chain joins TRBV12-3 or TRBV12-4 to TRBJ2-5; 7 bases align to TRBD1. The CDR3 contains 14 residues. V lost 6 bases, J lost 1 base, and 5 bases stayed unmatched. The CDR3 DNA reads TGTGCCAGCAGCTCCGGGACAGTCCAAGAGACCCAGTACTTC. Its translation: CASSSGTVQETQYF.

The rearrangement uses TRBV9 and TRBJ2-2; D uncertain. The germline gives CDR1 SGDLS, CDR2 YYNGEE. The CDR3 runs 13 residues. V was cut by 3 bases and J by 4 bases, with 7 bases left in between. This CDR3 is CASSGRGTGELFF. In DNA form, the CDR3 reads TGTGCCAGCAGCGGCCGCGGCACCGGGGAGCTGTTTTTT.

V and J are TRBV6-5 and TRBJ2-1; D remains unclear. V was clipped by 10 bases and J by 8 bases, with 15 bases between them. This CDR3 has 12 amino acids. Germline assignment: CDR1 MNHEY and CDR2 SVGAGI. CDR3 region: CANFGREDEQFF. The DNA of the CDR3 is TGTGCCAACTTCGGCAGAGAAGATGAGCAGTTCTTC.

This clonotype was seen many times. CDR3 nucleotides: TGTGCCAGCAGTACCCGACAGGGCACCTACGAGCAGTACTTC. This codes for CASSTRQGTYEQYF. V gene TRBV12-3 or TRBV12-4 combines with J gene TRBJ2-7, with 7 bases matching TRBD1. With V trimmed by 5 bases and J by 2 bases, 6 bases remained unmatched. This CDR3 comprises 14 residues.

This clonotype was seen a handful of times. This rearrangement joins TRBV10-3 to TRBJ2-5, with 12 nucleotides matching TRBD2. The CDR3 has 20 residues. Germline CDR1 reads ENHRY; CDR2 reads SYGVKD. With 2 bases clipped from V and 5 bases from J, the junction kept 18 bases outside the gene matches. As DNA, the CDR3 is TGTGCCATCAGTGAGATGGGAGCCCGACTAGCGGGAGCGCAGAGGGAGACCCAGTACTTC. Translation: CAISEMGARLAGAQRETQYF.

V and J are TRBV11-2 and TRBJ2-1, with TRBD2 matching over 7 bases. Germline V gene sequence: CDR1 SGHAT, CDR2 FQNNGV. The CDR3 runs to 16 residues. Trimming cost V 2 bases and J 7 bases; bases outside gene matches: 11. The CDR3 nucleotides are TGTGCCAGCAGCTTAACAGGTCGAGCGGGATGGAATGAGCAGTTCTTC. Its protein product is CASSLTGRAGWNEQFF. The whole variable domain, filled in from reference TRBV11-2 and TRBJ2-1, reads EAGVAQSPRYKIIEKRQSVAFWCNPISGHATLYWYQQILGQGPKLLIQFQNNGVVDDSQLPKDRFSAERLKGVDSTLKIQPAKLEDSAVYLCASSLTGRAGWNEQFFGPGTRLTVL.

The chain carries TRBV27 and TRBJ2-1; 7 nucleotides agree with TRBD2. Germline V gene data show CDR1 as MNHEY and CDR2 as SMNVEV (reference sequence). CDR3 length equals 14 residues. V gave up 9 bases and J gave up 4 bases; unmatched junction bases: 9. The CDR3 coding sequence is TGTGCCAGTCTAAAGCGGGGAAGGTACAATGAGCAGTTCTTC. Amino acid sequence: CASLKRGRYNEQFF.

The chain employs TRBV6-5 and TRBJ1-2; D may be TRBD1 (6 bases). The length of the CDR3 is 15 residues. Trimming cost V 2 bases and J 0 bases, with 10 bases left between them. CDR1 MNHEY and CDR2 SVGAGI come from the germline V gene. This chain's CDR3 is CASSYTGITNYGYTF. CDR3 nucleotides: TGTGCCAGCAGTTACACAGGGATCACTAACTATGGCTACACCTTC.

Many counts were recorded for this clonotype. The genes are TRBV7-6 and TRBJ2-5; D is uncertain. The V end lost 0 bases, the J end lost 1 base, and 3 bases lay between the germline ends. This CDR3 has 13 residues. Per germline, CDR1 SGHVS and CDR2 FNYEAQ. This CDR3 is CASSLAPQETQYF. For the CDR3, the DNA is TGTGCCAGCAGCTTAGCCCCCCAAGAGACCCAGTACTTC.

This clonotype has at least ten counts. This chain uses TRBV7-9 with TRBJ2-7; either TRBD1 or TRBD2 may supply D (5 bases each). Between the trimmed V and J ends, which lost 5 bases and 8 bases, there was a span of 13 bases. From germline, CDR1 is SEHNR and CDR2 FQNEAQ (reference sequence). The CDR3 consists of 12 residues. As DNA, the CDR3 is TGTGCCAGCAGCGACGGGGACGGGAAGCAGTACTTC. It specifies CASSDGDGKQYF.

This clonotype has only a few counts. The gene calls are TRBV19 and TRBJ2-2, with D perhaps matching TRBD2 (6 bases). Deletions cut 11 bases from V and 10 bases from J, with 17 bases between. Germline V gives CDR1 LNHDA, CDR2 SQIVND (reference sequence). The CDR3 has 12 residues. As DNA, the CDR3 is TGTGCCTTGGGGACTGATAAAGAGGAGCTGTTTTTT. Protein sequence: CALGTDKEELFF.

This clonotype was counted a few times. The gene calls are TRBV5-1 and TRBJ1-1, with a weak D call TRBD1 (6 bases). Germline V gives CDR1 SGHRS, CDR2 YFSETQ. The V end lost 8 bases, the J end lost 5 bases, and 19 bases lay between the germline ends. The CDR3 extends over 14 amino acids. The CDR3 DNA is TGCGCCAGTACACAGGGAGGGATGGAAACTGAAGCTTTCTTT. This codes for CASTQGGMETEAFF.

The genes are TRBV11-2 and TRBJ2-1; D not certain. Germline CDR1 reads SGHAT; CDR2 reads FQNNGV. V was shortened by 4 bases and J by 4 bases, with 14 bases between the two germline ends. The CDR3 contains 15 residues. The chain's CDR3 is CASSSIQGKYNEQFF. CDR3 DNA: TGTGCCAGCAGCTCCATCCAAGGGAAATACAATGAGCAGTTCTTC.

Comments on this clonotype: A read error may explain this, as a much larger clone is one base away. This chain links TRBV27 with TRBJ2-1; D is perhaps TRBD2 (6 bases). Trimming cost V 6 bases and J 8 bases, with 20 bases left between them. The CDR3 is 15 amino acids. Germline V gene lookup returns CDR1 MNHEY and CDR2 SMNVEV (reference sequence). CDR3: CASSSPSVGVDEQFF. CDR3 coding DNA: TGTGCCAGCAGCTCCCCTAGCGTGGGAGTTGATGAGCAGTTCTTC.

J is TRBJ2-7 and V is TRBV6-5, with 8 bases lining up with TRBD1. The CDR3 is 18 residues long. The germline gives CDR1 MNHEY, CDR2 SVGAGI. Trimming removed 0 bases from V and 3 bases from J; junction bases left unmatched: 13. This CDR3 is CASSYSSVGTGLGYEQYF. Written as DNA, the CDR3 is TGTGCCAGCAGTTACTCGAGTGTTGGGACAGGTTTGGGCTACGAGCAGTACTTC.

This clonotype showed up many times. This chain links TRBV7-2 with TRBJ2-2, with TRBD2 identical over 10 bases. Germline V CDR1 and CDR2: SGHTA, FQGNSA. V lost 5 bases to trimming and J lost 1 base; unmatched junction nucleotides: 4. This CDR3 comprises 16 residues. The CDR3, as DNA: TGTGCCAGCAGCCAGAGCGGGGGGGTGAACACCGGGGAGCTGTTTTTT. Translation gives CASSQSGGVNTGELFF.

This clonotype was counted only a few times. The chain recombines TRBV20-1 with TRBJ2-2, with unresolved D. V dropped 2 bases and J dropped 4 bases, with 8 bases sitting between them. The CDR3 covers 13 residues. Germline CDR1 and CDR2: DFQATT and SNEGSKA (reference sequence). The CDR3 DNA is TGCAGTGCTAGATGGGTAGCCACCGGGGAGCTGTTTTTT. Protein: CSARWVATGELFF.

The table lists this clonotype with many counts. The chain uses TRBV6-5 and TRBJ2-7; 8 bases are a match to TRBD1. The length of the CDR3 is 14 residues. Germline lookup yields CDR1 MNHEY and CDR2 SVGAGI. V lost 2 bases, J lost 3 bases, and 3 bases stayed unmatched. The CDR3 protein is CASSYLGQGYEQYF. As DNA, the CDR3 is TGTGCCAGCAGTTACCTCGGACAGGGCTACGAGCAGTACTTC.

This clonotype was counted only a few times. At one boundary the junction diverges from the germline segment, which might be a read error. V usage is TRBV10-3 and J usage is TRBJ2-4; either TRBD1 or TRBD2 may supply D (5 bases each). The CDR3 runs to 17 residues. Germline V gene data show CDR1 as ENHRY and CDR2 as SYGVKD. CDR3 sequence reads: CAISESFPGTGKNIQYF. The CDR3 region has the DNA TGTGCCATCAGCGAGTCCTTTCCCGGGACGGGCAAAAACATTCAGTACTTC.

V gene TRBV5-1 combines with J gene TRBJ2-7; D remains ambiguous. This CDR3 has 13 amino acids. With 2 bases removed from V and 5 bases from J, the gap between germline ends came to 11 bases. Per the germline V gene, CDR1 is SGHRS and CDR2 is YFSETQ. The CDR3 sequence is CASSFGENNEQYF. For the CDR3, the DNA is TGCGCCAGCAGCTTTGGGGAAAATAACGAGCAGTACTTC. The full variable domain, rest sourced from reference TRBV5-1 and TRBJ2-7, is KAGVTQTPRYLIKTRGQQVTLSCSPISGHRSVSWYQQTPGQGLQFLFEYFSETQRNKGNFPGRFSGRQFSNSRSEMNVSTLELGDSALYLCASSFGENNEQYFGPGTRLTVT.

This chain uses TRBV12-3 or TRBV12-4 with TRBJ2-7, with D tentatively TRBD2 (6 bases). The CDR3 loop spans 14 amino acids. Trimming took off 6 bases at V and 4 bases at J, with 16 bases between the two ends. As DNA, the CDR3 is TGTGCCAGCAGGGACGCGGGGTGGAGGTACGAGCAGTACTTC. This encodes CASRDAGWRYEQYF.

This clonotype was observed many times. V and J are TRBV7-2 and TRBJ2-3; tentatively, D is TRBD2 (6 bases). Germline assignment: CDR1 SGHTA and CDR2 FQGNSA. V was shortened by 3 bases and J by 6 bases, with 19 bases between the two germline ends. The CDR3 consists of 16 residues. The CDR3 reads CASSLGLGLRTDTQYF. CDR3 sequence (DNA): TGTGCCAGCAGCTTGGGACTCGGACTAAGAACCGATACGCAGTATTTT. The complete variable domain, with remaining parts taken from reference TRBV7-2 and TRBJ2-3, reads GAGVSQSPSNKVTEKGKDVELRCDPISGHTALYWYRQSLGQGLEFLIYFQGNSAPDKSGLPSDRFSAERTGGSVSTLTIQRTQQEDSAVYLCASSLGLGLRTDTQYFGPGTRLTVL.

This clonotype turned up a few times. This chain links TRBV11-2 with TRBJ2-7; D may be TRBD1 (5 bases). V lost 3 bases and J lost 2, with 11 bases in between. Germline loops: CDR1 SGHAT, CDR2 FQNNGV. The CDR3 covers 14 residues. The CDR3 loop is CASSFIPGPYEQYF. CDR3 sequence (DNA): TGTGCCAGCAGCTTTATTCCAGGGCCCTACGAGCAGTACTTC.